This paragraph covers one T cell receptor (beta chain) sequence. The antigen is not known. Measured with immunoSEQ multiplex PCR; TCRdb has only the in-frame clones, and not every one. The profile shows hundreds of thousands of clones, approximately 93% of them singletons. Time point indicated: blood from clinic visit 5 months post-surgery; TSC patient then seizure free. The data derive from a study of brain T cells in children with intractable seizures. Notes on the study in general: Only CDR3 sequence similarity suggested viral specificity, without known HCMV serostatus.

The germline V and J ends were trimmed by 2 bases and 8 bases, with 22 bases remaining between them. The CDR3 consists of 17 residues. Germline V gene lookup returns CDR1 MNHNS and CDR2 SASEGT. V and J are TRBV6-1 and TRBJ2-1; possibly TRBD2 for D (6 bases). This clonotype was sampled from a boy in the first two years of life with tuberous sclerosis and intractable seizures. This sample comprised peripheral blood, obtained more than 4 months after surgery. As DNA, the CDR3 is TGTGCCAGCAGTGAAATGTGGGACGTCGACTCGGGGGATGAGCAGTTCTTC. It yields the protein CASSEMWDVDSGDEQFF.